This T cell receptor beta chain was observed in a study of T cells in Graves' hyperthyroidism and ophthalmopathy (dated by TCRdb to the late 2010s). Describing the broader study: Peripheral blood was sampled at the time of initial diagnosis, prior to any treatment. After blood sampling, hyperthyroidism patients were treated with methimazole at a starting dose of 30 mg daily, and ophthalmopathy patients were treated with high-dose intravenous methylprednisolone. A discovery cohort of around 100 patients, 43 with Graves' ophthalmopathy and fewer than 65 with stable Graves' hyperthyroidism, was used to find distinguishing TCR V-J signatures. According to the paper, TCR Vbeta CDR3 sequencing was carried out on 135 peripheral blood samples, which came from some 41 ophthalmopathy, around 74 hyperthyroidism and some 17 progressor patients. In roughly six Graves' hyperthyroidism patients, the study also compared T-cell repertoires from thyroid tissue with T-cell repertoires from blood. The 100 or so discovery patients were randomly split 7:3 into training and test sets. Prospective prediction of ophthalmopathy was tested in an independent validation cohort of approximately 18 hyperthyroidism patients and 17 patients who later progressed to ophthalmopathy. What the research found in general, with its limitations: A model built on a 13 V-J signature distinguished ophthalmopathy from stable hyperthyroidism, reaching 87.88% sensitivity and approximately 81% specificity in cross-validation and 80%/75% in testing. No statistical method was used to fix the sample size in advance, and group allocation was not hidden from the investigators. Blood samples also contained most of the expanded thyroid clonotypes (frequency above 0.001), which suggests that blood repertoires may reflect thyroid immune responses. In validation, the model predicted progression to ophthalmopathy a median of approximately 6.6 months before onset, with approximately 71% sensitivity and nearly 75% specificity.

Stable Graves' hyperthyroidism was defined as no progression to ophthalmopathy during 18 months of follow-up. Hyperthyroidism patients were aged 18 to 65 years and newly diagnosed, with disease duration of less than 2 months. Exclusion was applied to patients with uncontrolled infections, other autoimmune diseases, pregnancy or lactation. Diagnoses were based on clinical symptoms, serum thyroxine and TRAb, thyroid ultrasound and orbital computed tomography. PBMCs were isolated from more than 9 ml of fresh peripheral blood by Ficoll-Paque density gradient centrifugation. Trizol reagent was used to extract total RNA, and RNA quality was then checked on an Agilent 2100 Bioanalyzer. The TCR beta CDR3 regions were amplified from RNA transcripts. The first round of RT-PCR for the TCR CDR3 was performed with the HTBI primer set and the Qiagen OneStep RT-PCR kit. Libraries were constructed in a second round of multiplex PCR, after which size selection and purification were performed. Sequencing of the libraries was done on an Illumina HiSeq2000 using paired-end 100 bp reads. Turning to the authors' computational methods: Raw data were processed with SOAPnuke, discarding reads with adapters, uncalled bases, mean Phred below 15, or no exact constant-primer or identifier match. COPE v1.2.5 was used to merge high-quality paired reads, and clonotypes were defined as unique nucleotide sequences. Clonotypes were aligned to IMGT TRBV, TRBD and TRBJ reference segments using MiTCR v1.1. The analysis was restricted to V-J combinations with a frequency above 0.0001, which together covered about 99% of the repertoires. The TCS score was defined as F50 (clonal expansion) divided by E x V (chaos), with BLOSUM62-based TCRdist calculated between CDR3 peptides within each V-J. Welch's t-statistics and random forest reduced several hundred V-J features to 10 to 15, which were used in a naive Bayes classifier (R e1071). Thyroid-blood repertoire similarity was quantified with the Morisita-Horn index. Through fastp at Q25 and MiXCR, TCRdb rebuilt clones from the public reads, retaining in-frame beta chains. Entries are consolidated by CDR3 protein sequence, retaining the most common genes and DNA. In this record, the V and J calls reflect TCRdb's handling and not the investigators' own analysis. Across this sample there are hundreds of thousands of distinct CDR3 sequences, with 30% to 40% seen only once. Around 29% of the sample is held by the ten biggest clonotypes.

For this clonotype: Its binding antigen is unknown. The input lacks base qualities; no much larger clone sits a single base away.

The CDR3 starts with the cysteine, ends with the phenylalanine, and has 15 residues. The entry retains the CDR3 DNA only, 45 bases that are in frame from base 1. V gives up 6 bases and J gives up 7 bases, and the segment between their germline ends measures 21 bases. The chain couples TRBV12-3 or TRBV12-4 to TRBJ1-2; TRBD1 is a possible D gene, resting on 5 matching bases. The receptor was derived from a woman aged 40 to 50 with Graves' hyperthyroidism. Sequencing used blood. The DNA sequence is as follows: TGTGCCAGCAGCCCCGGGGTAGAGGGGCGTTCTGGCTACACCTTC. It translates to CASSPGVEGRSGYTF.